This TCR beta chain was identified in a study of identical twins (dated by TCRdb to the mid-2010s). Looking at the study overall: TCR alpha and beta repertoires from monozygotic twins, unrelated adults of various ages and cord blood were deep-sequenced to test whether fetal clonotypes persist. To rule out contamination, replicate twin experiments were performed at different times with different library preparation protocols.

The method behind the library was 5' RACE. Sequencing instrument: Illumina HiSeq 2000. Template switching introduced a universal primer binding site; the final cDNA contained a unique molecular identifier, enabling accurate counting of TCR cDNA molecules. Specific primers in the conserved constant-segment region were used to synthesize first-strand cDNA for TCR alpha and beta chains. Each cDNA library was double barcoded, with a SMART-Mk sample barcode plus Illumina barcodes, to control for contamination. Two successive PCR steps introduced TruSeq adapter sequences along with Illumina sample barcodes. The TCR alpha and beta cDNA libraries were sequenced on the Illumina HiSeq platform using custom primers. The authors' analysis ran thus. Unique molecular identifiers were extracted from raw reads with MiGEC, and CDR3 positions were determined with MiXCR. For each individual, recombination models were inferred using an EM algorithm with the repgenHMM and IGoR tools. The analysis of shared clonotypes was done with the tcR package in R, with sharing normalized by the product of cloneset sizes. To study raw recombination without the effects of thymic and clonal selection, out-of-frame nonproductive sequences were analyzed. The public sequencing data were trimmed at Q25 with fastp and processed into clonotypes with MiXCR by TCRdb, which kept only in-frame beta chains. Rows matching on CDR3 protein sequence are summarized as one entry with the most common DNA and genes. These V and J calls are TCRdb output, not the study's own analysis. The sample contains approximately 230,000 distinct CDR3 sequences, around an eighth of them found a single time. The ten largest clones take up approximately 10% of the sample.

In the case of this clonotype: The specificity of this receptor is unknown. Base qualities are not recorded, but no much larger clone differs from it by a single base.

What the study reported, not specific to this receptor: The excess sharing between twins in beta out-of-frame sequences was weaker because fewer shared sequences reduced the signal-to-noise ratio. Invariant T cells such as MAIT and iNKT could partly confound zero-insertion analyses, although diverse VJ usage argued against such confounding for most clonotypes. Fewer insertions were carried by abundant cord blood beta clonotypes, a similar but weaker trend appeared in young adult naive repertoires, and no such trend appeared in memory repertoires. Compared with coincidental sharing between unrelated individuals, out-of-frame TCR alpha sequences shared between twins showed an excess of sequences with low generation probability. Because the same donors could not be followed over many years, conclusions were based on cross-sectional statistical analysis. Out-of-frame TCR alpha sharing in monozygotic twins was systematically underestimated by recombination models, whereas sharing between unrelated individuals was in agreement with the recombination models.

As encoded in the germline V gene (reference sequence), CDR1 is DFQATT while CDR2 is SNEGSKA. There are 13 amino acids in the CDR3, from cysteine to phenylalanine inclusive. Only CDR3 DNA is held: 39 bases, read in frame from base 1. Trimming costs V 3 bases and J 0 bases, and their ends lie 6 bases apart. Every donor was a healthy Caucasian. Miltenyi CD45RO+ enrichment and human naive T-cell isolation kits were used to isolate memory (CD45RO+) and naive T cells from PBMC. This sequence was found in a woman aged 18 to 35 in good health. Source material: memory (CD45RO+) T cells sorted from blood. The intended sense of this specimen's cell subset or site label: CD45RO+ enriched T cells. This chain is built from TRBV20-1 and TRBJ2-1, with the identity of the D gene unclear. The CDR3 has the sequence CSARGYSYNEQFF. The sequenced DNA is TGCAGTGCTAGGGGTTACTCCTACAATGAGCAGTTCTTC.